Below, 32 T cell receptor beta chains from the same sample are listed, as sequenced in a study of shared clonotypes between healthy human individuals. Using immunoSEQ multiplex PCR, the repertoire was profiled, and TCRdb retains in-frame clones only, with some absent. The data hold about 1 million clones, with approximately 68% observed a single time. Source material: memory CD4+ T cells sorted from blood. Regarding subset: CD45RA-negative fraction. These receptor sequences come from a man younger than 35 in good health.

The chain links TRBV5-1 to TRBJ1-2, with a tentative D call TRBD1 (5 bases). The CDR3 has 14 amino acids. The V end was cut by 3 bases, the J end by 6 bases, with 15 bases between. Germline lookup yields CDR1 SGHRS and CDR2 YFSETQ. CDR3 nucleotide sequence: TGCGCCAGCAGCTCGCCGGGACCGGGGGATGGCTACACCTTC. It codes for CASSSPGPGDGYTF. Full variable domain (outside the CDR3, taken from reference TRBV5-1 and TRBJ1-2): KAGVTQTPRYLIKTRGQQVTLSCSPISGHRSVSWYQQTPGQGLQFLFEYFSETQRNKGNFPGRFSGRQFSNSRSEMNVSTLELGDSALYLCASSSPGPGDGYTFGSGTRLTVV.

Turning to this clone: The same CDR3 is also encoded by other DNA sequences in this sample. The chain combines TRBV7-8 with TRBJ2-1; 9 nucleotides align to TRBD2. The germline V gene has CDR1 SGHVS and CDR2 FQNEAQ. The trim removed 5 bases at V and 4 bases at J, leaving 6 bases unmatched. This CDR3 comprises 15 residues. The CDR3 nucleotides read TGTGCCAGCAGCCCGGGGACTAGCCGTTACAATGAGCAGTTCTTC. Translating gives CASSPGTSRYNEQFF.

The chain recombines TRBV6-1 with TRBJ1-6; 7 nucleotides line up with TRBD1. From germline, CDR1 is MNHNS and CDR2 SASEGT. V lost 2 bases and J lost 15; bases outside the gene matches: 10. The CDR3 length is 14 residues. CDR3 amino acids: CASSEQGVIHSLHF. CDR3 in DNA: TGTGCCAGCAGTGAACAGGGGGTAATTCATAGCCTCCACTTT.

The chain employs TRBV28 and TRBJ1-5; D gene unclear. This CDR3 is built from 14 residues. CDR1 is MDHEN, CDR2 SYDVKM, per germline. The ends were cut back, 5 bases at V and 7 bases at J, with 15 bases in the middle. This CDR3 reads CASSPPFSWQPQHF. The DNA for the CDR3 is TGTGCCAGCAGTCCCCCCTTTAGTTGGCAGCCCCAGCATTTT.

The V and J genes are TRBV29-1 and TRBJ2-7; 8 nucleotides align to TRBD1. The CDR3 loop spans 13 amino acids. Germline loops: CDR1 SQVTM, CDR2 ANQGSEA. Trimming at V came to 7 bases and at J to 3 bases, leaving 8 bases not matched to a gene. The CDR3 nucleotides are TGCAGCGGTGGGCAGGGGGCTGACTACGAGCAGTACTTC. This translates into CSGGQGADYEQYF.

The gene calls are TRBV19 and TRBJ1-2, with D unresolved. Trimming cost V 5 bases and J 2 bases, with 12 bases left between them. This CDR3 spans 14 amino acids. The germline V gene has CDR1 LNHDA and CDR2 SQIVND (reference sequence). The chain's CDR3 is CASSLGPVNYGYTF. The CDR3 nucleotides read TGTGCCAGTAGTCTCGGGCCAGTAAACTATGGCTACACCTTC.

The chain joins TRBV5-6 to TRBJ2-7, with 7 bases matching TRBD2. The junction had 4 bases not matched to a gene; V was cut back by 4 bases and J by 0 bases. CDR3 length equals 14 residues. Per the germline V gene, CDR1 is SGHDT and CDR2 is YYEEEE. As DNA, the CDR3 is TGTGCCAGCAGCACACGGGGGGACTCCTACGAGCAGTACTTC. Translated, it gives CASSTRGDSYEQYF. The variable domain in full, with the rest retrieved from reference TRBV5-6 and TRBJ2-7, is DAGVTQSPTHLIKTRGQQVTLRCSPKSGHDTVSWYQQALGQGPQFIFQYYEEEERQRGNFPDRFSGHQFPNYSSELNVNALLLGDSALYLCASSTRGDSYEQYFGPGTRLTVT.

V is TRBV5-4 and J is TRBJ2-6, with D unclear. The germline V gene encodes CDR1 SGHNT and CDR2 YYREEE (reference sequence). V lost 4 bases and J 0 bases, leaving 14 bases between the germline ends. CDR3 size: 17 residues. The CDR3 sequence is CASSPKLSPSGANVLTF. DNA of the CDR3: TGTGCCAGCAGCCCTAAGTTATCTCCCTCTGGGGCCAACGTCCTGACTTTC.

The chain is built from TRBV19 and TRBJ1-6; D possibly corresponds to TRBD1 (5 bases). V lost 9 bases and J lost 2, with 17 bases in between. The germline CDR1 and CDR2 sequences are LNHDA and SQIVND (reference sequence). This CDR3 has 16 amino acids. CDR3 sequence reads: CASASGKGAYNSPLHF. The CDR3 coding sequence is TGTGCCAGCGCTTCAGGGAAAGGAGCCTATAATTCACCCCTCCACTTT.

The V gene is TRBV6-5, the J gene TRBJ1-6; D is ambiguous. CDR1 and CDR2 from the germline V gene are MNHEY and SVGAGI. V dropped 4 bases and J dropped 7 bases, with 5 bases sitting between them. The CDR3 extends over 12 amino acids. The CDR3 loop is CASSSFNSPLHF. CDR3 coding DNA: TGTGCCAGCAGTTCCTTCAATTCACCCCTCCACTTT.

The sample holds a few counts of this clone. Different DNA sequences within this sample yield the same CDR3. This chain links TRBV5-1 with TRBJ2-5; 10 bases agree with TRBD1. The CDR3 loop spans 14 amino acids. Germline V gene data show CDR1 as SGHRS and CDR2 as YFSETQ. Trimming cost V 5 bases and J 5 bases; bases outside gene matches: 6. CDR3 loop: CASSLTGGRETQYF. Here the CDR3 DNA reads TGCGCCAGCAGTTTGACAGGGGGCCGGGAGACCCAGTACTTC.

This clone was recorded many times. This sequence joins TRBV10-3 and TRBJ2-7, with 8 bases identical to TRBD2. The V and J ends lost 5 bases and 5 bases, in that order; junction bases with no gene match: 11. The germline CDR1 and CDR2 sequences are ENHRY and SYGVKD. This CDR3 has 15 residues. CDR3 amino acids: CAISPGLGVAHEQYF. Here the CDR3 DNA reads TGTGCCATCAGTCCGGGACTAGGAGTGGCCCACGAGCAGTACTTC.

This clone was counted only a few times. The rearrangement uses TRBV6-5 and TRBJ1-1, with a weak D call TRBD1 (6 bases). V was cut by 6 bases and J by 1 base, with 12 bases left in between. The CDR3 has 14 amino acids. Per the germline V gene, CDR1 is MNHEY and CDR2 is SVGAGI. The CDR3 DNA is TGTGCCAGCAGGGAACAGGGTCCGAACACTGAAGCTTTCTTT. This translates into CASREQGPNTEAFF.

The CDR3 here is CAWSGWGGNQPQHF. CDR3 in DNA: TGTGCCTGGAGTGGCTGGGGTGGCAATCAGCCCCAGCATTTT. The chain is built from TRBV30 and TRBJ1-5, with no clear D. V was pared by 1 base and J by 2 bases, with 9 bases between. Germline-derived CDR1 and CDR2 are GTSNPN and SVGIG (reference sequence). This CDR3 is built from 14 residues.

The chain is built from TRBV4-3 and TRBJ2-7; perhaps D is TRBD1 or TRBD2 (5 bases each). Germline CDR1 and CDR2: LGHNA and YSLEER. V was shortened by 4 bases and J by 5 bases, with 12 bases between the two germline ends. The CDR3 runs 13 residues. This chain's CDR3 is CASSLFGDDEQYF. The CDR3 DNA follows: TGCGCCAGCAGCCTCTTCGGGGACGACGAGCAGTACTTC.

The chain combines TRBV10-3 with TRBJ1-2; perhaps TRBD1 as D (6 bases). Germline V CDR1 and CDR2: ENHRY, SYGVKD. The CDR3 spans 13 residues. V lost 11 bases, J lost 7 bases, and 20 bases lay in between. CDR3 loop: CAPRPRGSGGYTF. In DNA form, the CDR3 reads TGTGCCCCTAGACCAAGGGGGTCGGGTGGCTACACCTTC.

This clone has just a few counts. Here the CDR3 reads CASTPVEGTEAFF. CDR3 in DNA: TGTGCCAGCACCCCCGTCGAGGGAACTGAAGCTTTCTTT. The chain links TRBV6-6 to TRBJ1-1; D uncertain. Germline V gives CDR1 MNHNY, CDR2 SVGAGI (reference sequence). The CDR3 runs 13 residues. The V end was cut by 7 bases, the J end by 5 bases, with 14 bases between.

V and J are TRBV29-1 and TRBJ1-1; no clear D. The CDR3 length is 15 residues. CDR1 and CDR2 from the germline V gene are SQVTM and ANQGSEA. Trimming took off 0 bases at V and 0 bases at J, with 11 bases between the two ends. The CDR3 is CSVEEKSGLNTEAFF. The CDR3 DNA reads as TGCAGCGTTGAAGAAAAAAGCGGACTGAACACTGAAGCTTTCTTT.

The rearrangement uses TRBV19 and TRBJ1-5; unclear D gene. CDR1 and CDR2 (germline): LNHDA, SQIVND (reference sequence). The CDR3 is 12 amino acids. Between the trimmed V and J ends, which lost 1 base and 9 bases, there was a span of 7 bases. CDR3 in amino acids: CASSIGEGPQHF. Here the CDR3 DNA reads TGTGCCAGTAGTATAGGGGAGGGGCCCCAGCATTTT.

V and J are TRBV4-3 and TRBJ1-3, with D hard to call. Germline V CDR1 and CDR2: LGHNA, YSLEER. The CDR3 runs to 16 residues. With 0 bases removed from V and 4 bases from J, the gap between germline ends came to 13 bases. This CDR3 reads CASSQEWTGGGNTIYF. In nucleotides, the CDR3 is TGCGCCAGCAGCCAAGAGTGGACCGGAGGGGGAAACACCATATATTTT.

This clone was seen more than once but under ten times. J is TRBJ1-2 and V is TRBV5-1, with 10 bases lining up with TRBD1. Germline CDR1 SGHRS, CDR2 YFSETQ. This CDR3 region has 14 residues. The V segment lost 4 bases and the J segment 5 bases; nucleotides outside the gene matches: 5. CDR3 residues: CASSLDRGTYGYTF. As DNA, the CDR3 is TGCGCCAGCAGCCTGGACAGGGGGACGTATGGCTACACCTTC.

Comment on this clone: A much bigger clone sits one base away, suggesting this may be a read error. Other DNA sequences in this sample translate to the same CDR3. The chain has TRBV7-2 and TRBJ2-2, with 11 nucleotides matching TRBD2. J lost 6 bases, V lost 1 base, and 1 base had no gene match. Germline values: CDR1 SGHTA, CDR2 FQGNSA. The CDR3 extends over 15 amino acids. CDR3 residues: CASSLGLAGSGELFF. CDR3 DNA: TGTGCCAGCAGCTTAGGACTAGCGGGGTCCGGGGAGCTGTTTTTT.

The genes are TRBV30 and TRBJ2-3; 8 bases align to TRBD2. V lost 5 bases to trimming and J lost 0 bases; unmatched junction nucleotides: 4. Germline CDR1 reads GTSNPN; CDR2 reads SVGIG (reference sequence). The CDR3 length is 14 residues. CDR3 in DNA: TGTGCCTGGCGATCTAGCGGGAGCACAGATACGCAGTATTTT. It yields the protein CAWRSSGSTDTQYF.

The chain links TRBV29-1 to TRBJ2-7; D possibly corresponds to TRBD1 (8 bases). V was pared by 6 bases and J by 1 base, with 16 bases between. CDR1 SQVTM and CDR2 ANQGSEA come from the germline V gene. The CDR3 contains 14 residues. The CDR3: CSVDGQGGSYEQYF. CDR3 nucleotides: TGCAGCGTAGACGGACAGGGAGGGTCCTACGAGCAGTACTTC.

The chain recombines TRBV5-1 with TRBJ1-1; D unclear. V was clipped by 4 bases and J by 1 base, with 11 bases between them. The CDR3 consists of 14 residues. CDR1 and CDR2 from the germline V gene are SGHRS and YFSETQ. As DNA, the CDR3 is TGCGCCAGCAGCGCATCCACCACGAACACTGAAGCTTTCTTT. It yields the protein CASSASTTNTEAFF.

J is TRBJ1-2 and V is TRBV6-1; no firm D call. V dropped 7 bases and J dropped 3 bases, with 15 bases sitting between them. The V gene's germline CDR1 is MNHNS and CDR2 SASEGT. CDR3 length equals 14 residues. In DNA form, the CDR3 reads TGTGCCAGCACCGGGCGATACGGTGACTATGGCTACACCTTC. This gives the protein CASTGRYGDYGYTF.

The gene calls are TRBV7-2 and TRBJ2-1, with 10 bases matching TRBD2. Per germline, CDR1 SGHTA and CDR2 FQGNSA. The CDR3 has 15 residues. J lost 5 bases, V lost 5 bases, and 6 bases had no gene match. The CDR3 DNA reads TGTGCCAGCAGCCTGGCTAGCGGGGGTAACAATGAGCAGTTCTTC. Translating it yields CASSLASGGNNEQFF.

The CDR3 bases are TGTGCCAGCAGCTTCTTTTCAGGGTTCCAAGAGACCCAGTACTTC. This sequence encodes CASSFFSGFQETQYF. This chain uses TRBV5-5 with TRBJ2-5, with D possibly matching TRBD1 (5 bases). This CDR3 is built from 15 residues. Per the germline V gene, CDR1 is SGHKS and CDR2 is YYEKEE (reference sequence). The ends were cut back, 2 bases at V and 1 base at J, with 12 bases in the middle.

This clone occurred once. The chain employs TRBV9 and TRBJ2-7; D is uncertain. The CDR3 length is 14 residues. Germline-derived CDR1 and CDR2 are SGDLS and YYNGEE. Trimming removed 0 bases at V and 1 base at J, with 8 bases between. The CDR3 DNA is TGTGCCAGCAGCGTAGAGGTAGCATCCTACGAGCAGTACTTC. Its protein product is CASSVEVASYEQYF.

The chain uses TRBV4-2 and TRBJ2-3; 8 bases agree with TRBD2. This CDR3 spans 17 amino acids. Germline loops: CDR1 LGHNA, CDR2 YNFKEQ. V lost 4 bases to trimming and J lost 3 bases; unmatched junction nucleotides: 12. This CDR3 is CASSPTWGSGITDTQYF. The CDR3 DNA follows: TGTGCCAGCAGCCCAACATGGGGTAGCGGGATAACAGATACGCAGTATTTT.

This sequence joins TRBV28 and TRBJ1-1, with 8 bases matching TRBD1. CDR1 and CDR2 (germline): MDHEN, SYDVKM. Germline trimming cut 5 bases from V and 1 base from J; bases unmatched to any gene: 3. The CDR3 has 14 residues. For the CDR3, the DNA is TGTGCCAGCAGTGCCCAGGGGGCGAACACTGAAGCTTTCTTT. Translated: CASSAQGANTEAFF.

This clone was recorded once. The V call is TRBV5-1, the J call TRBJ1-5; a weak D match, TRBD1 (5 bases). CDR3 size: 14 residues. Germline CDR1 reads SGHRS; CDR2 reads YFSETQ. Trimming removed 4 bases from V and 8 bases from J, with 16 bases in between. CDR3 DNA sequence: TGCGCCAGCAGCGTTGACAGCCGGTACGAGCCCCAGCATTTT. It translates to CASSVDSRYEPQHF.